The clone carrying this TCR beta chain was detected only a few times. Trimming left V 5 bases short and J 2 bases short, with 13 bases between. The CDR3 is made up of 14 amino acids. The germline V gene encodes CDR1 DFQATT and CDR2 SNEGSKA (reference sequence). RNA transcripts provided the source from which TCR beta CDR3 regions were amplified. The TCR CDR3 first-round RT-PCR relied on the HTBI primer set. TCRdb ran MiXCR on the multiplex PCR reads and lists one entry per CDR3 protein. The repertoire holds about 480,000 distinct CDR3 sequences, roughly 24% seen once, with roughly 10% in the top ten. This record comes from a study of T cells in Graves' hyperthyroidism and ophthalmopathy.

This TCR derives from a woman aged 25 to 39 with Graves' ophthalmopathy. The J gene is TRBJ1-5, the V gene TRBV20-1; maybe TRBD1 (5 bases). Input material: blood. The CDR3 region is CSAVDRGGNQPQHF. CDR3 DNA sequence: TGCAGTGCTGTTGATCGGGGCGGCAATCAGCCCCAGCATTTT.